The 21 T cell receptor beta chains reported below all come from one sample, sequenced in a study of CD8 T cells in ankylosing spondylitis (TCRdb year 2017). The library came from 5' RACE. The sample was run on an Illumina HiSeq 2500. TCRdb's own reprocessing of the public reads used fastp at Q25 and MiXCR and kept productive beta chains. Each CDR3 protein gets just one entry, which takes the most common genes and DNA from the rows behind it. The sample records approximately 300,000 distinct CDR3 sequences, around 20% of which are singletons. The top ten hold less than 9.5% of the sample. Sequenced input: blood, either unsorted or a sorted T cell fraction (not recorded which). All receptors derive from a male donor with ankylosing spondylitis or in good health (not recorded which).

The chain employs TRBV20-1 and TRBJ2-1; D not resolved. The CDR3 totals 14 residues. The germline V and J ends were trimmed by 0 bases and 8 bases, with 14 bases remaining between them. CDR1 DFQATT and CDR2 SNEGSKA come from the germline V gene (reference sequence). The CDR3, as DNA: TGCAGTGCTAGAGATTACCCCAGTTTGTATGAGCAGTTCTTC. It translates to CSARDYPSLYEQFF.

This clonotype has ten or more counts. The rearrangement uses TRBV20-1 and TRBJ1-1; D not certain. CDR1 DFQATT and CDR2 SNEGSKA come from the germline V gene (reference sequence). V was cut by 1 base and J by 7 bases, with 7 bases left in between. The CDR3 has 11 amino acids. For the CDR3, the DNA is TGCAGTGCTAGAGCCCTCAGTGAAGCTTTCTTT. Residues: CSARALSEAFF.

The chain combines TRBV5-1 with TRBJ2-5; 7 bases fit TRBD1. Trimming at V came to 9 bases and at J to 0 bases, leaving 5 bases not matched to a gene. Germline V gene lookup returns CDR1 SGHRS and CDR2 YFSETQ. CDR3 length: 13 amino acids. The CDR3 DNA reads TGCGCCACGACCGGGACAGACCAAGAGACCCAGTACTTC. Translated, it gives CATTGTDQETQYF.

The chain employs TRBV28 and TRBJ2-2; D unresolved. The V gene's germline CDR1 is MDHEN and CDR2 SYDVKM. V lost 6 bases, J lost 7 bases, and 9 bases lay in between. The CDR3 consists of 12 residues. CDR3 bases: TGTGCCAGCAGCTCCCCTGGCGGGGAGCTGTTTTTT. Amino acids: CASSSPGGELFF.

This clonotype was seen only a few times. The chain uses TRBV10-3 and TRBJ2-1; a possible D gene is TRBD2 (5 bases). The V end was cut by 3 bases, the J end by 0 bases, with 12 bases between. The CDR3 extends over 16 amino acids. Germline V lookup: CDR1 ENHRY, CDR2 SYGVKD. CDR3 DNA: TGTGCCATCAGTGAATCGGAGAGCGGCTCCTACAATGAGCAGTTCTTC. This encodes CAISESESGSYNEQFF.

This clonotype was counted between two and nine times. This chain links TRBV13 with TRBJ1-1; D possibly corresponds to TRBD1 (5 bases). Trimming took off 1 base at V and 3 bases at J, with 15 bases between the two ends. The CDR3 length is 16 residues. In germline, CDR1 is PRHDT, CDR2 FYEKMQ (reference sequence). In nucleotides, the CDR3 is TGTGCCAGCAGCTTAGTGGCAGGGTTATGGGACACTGAAGCTTTCTTT. Translated: CASSLVAGLWDTEAFF.

The rearrangement links TRBV2 to TRBJ2-1; the match to TRBD2 covers 10 bases. Trimming cost V 5 bases and J 7 bases; bases outside gene matches: 11. CDR3 length equals 16 residues. Germline CDR1 reads SNHLY; CDR2 reads FYNNEI. The CDR3 region is CASSPQLAGLFNEQFF. CDR3 sequence (DNA): TGTGCCAGCAGTCCTCAACTAGCGGGGCTTTTTAATGAGCAGTTCTTC.

In this sample, this clonotype turned up a few times. The chain joins TRBV5-6 to TRBJ2-2; D is unresolved. Looked up from germline, CDR1 is SGHDT and CDR2 is YYEEEE. CDR3 length: 15 residues. The V end lost 1 base, the J end lost 1 base, and 8 bases lay between the germline ends. The CDR3: CASSLSAGNTGELFF. CDR3 DNA: TGTGCCAGCAGCTTGTCGGCCGGGAACACCGGGGAGCTGTTTTTT.

This clonotype was detected a few times. This rearrangement joins TRBV5-1 to TRBJ2-2, with D possibly being TRBD2 (6 bases). The ends were cut back, 0 bases at V and 8 bases at J, with 11 bases in the middle. The V gene's germline CDR1 is SGHRS and CDR2 YFSETQ. The CDR3 extends over 14 amino acids. CDR3 protein: CASSLALAAGELFF. DNA of the CDR3: TGCGCCAGCAGCTTGGCGTTAGCGGCTGGGGAGCTGTTTTTT.

This chain connects TRBV7-9 to TRBJ1-1, with D possibly being TRBD1 (5 bases). V lost 0 bases, J lost 4 bases, and 12 bases lay in between. The germline CDR1 and CDR2 sequences are SEHNR and FQNEAQ (reference sequence). The CDR3 loop spans 15 amino acids. CDR3 residues: CASSLARGRATEAFF. The CDR3 DNA sequence: TGTGCCAGCAGCTTAGCACGGGGCAGGGCCACTGAAGCTTTCTTT.

On this clonotype: This is likely a read error, given that the CDR3 carries no conserved phenylalanine or tryptophan at its end. The chain combines TRBV12-3 or TRBV12-4 with TRBJ1-5, with D hard to call. This CDR3 contains 12 residues. V lost 3 bases to trimming and J lost 7 bases, with 7 bases between them. CDR3 sequence reads: CASSFNTQPQHL. DNA for the CDR3: TGTGCCAGCAGTTTCAACACGCAGCCCCAGCATCTT.

This clonotype was seen only a few times. The chain combines TRBV5-5 with TRBJ2-1; 10 nucleotides align to TRBD1. The CDR3 runs 16 residues. V lost 2 bases and J lost 2; bases outside the gene matches: 4. Germline V lookup: CDR1 SGHKS, CDR2 YYEKEE (reference sequence). In DNA, the CDR3 is TGTGCCAGCAGCTTCCGGACAGGGGGGACCTACAATGAGCAGTTCTTC. It translates to CASSFRTGGTYNEQFF. The entire variable domain, with the rest obtained from reference TRBV5-5 and TRBJ2-1, is as follows: DAGVTQSPTHLIKTRGQQVTLRCSPISGHKSVSWYQQVLGQGPQFIFQYYEKEERGRGNFPDRFSARQFPNYSSELNVNALLLGDSALYLCASSFRTGGTYNEQFFGPGTRLTVL.

This clonotype appeared a few times. V is TRBV20-1 and J is TRBJ1-5, with 9 bases aligning to TRBD1. The CDR3 is made up of 13 amino acids. Looked up from germline, CDR1 is DFQATT and CDR2 is SNEGSKA (reference sequence). The V segment lost 4 bases and the J segment 6 bases; nucleotides outside the gene matches: 4. The chain's CDR3 is CSATTGGGQPQHF. DNA of the CDR3: TGCAGTGCTACGACAGGGGGTGGTCAGCCCCAGCATTTT.

In this sample, this clonotype turned up a few times. The rearrangement uses TRBV7-3 and TRBJ1-1, with TRBD1 matching over 7 bases. Per germline, CDR1 SGHTA and CDR2 FQGTGA. This CDR3 contains 15 residues. The trim removed 4 bases at V and 0 bases at J, leaving 5 bases unmatched. CDR3 in amino acids: CASSSTGLMNTEAFF. Written as DNA, the CDR3 is TGTGCCAGCAGCTCGACAGGGCTAATGAACACTGAAGCTTTCTTT.

This clonotype was detected a few times. This chain joins TRBV20-1 and TRBJ1-1; D gene ambiguous. V lost 1 base, J lost 1 base, and 13 bases lay in between. CDR3 length equals 15 residues. CDR1 is DFQATT and CDR2 is SNEGSKA in the germline V gene (reference sequence). CDR3 coding DNA: TGCAGTGCTAGAGTCGCCGGCAGACAGAACACTGAAGCTTTCTTT. This translates into CSARVAGRQNTEAFF.

The rearrangement uses TRBV7-2 and TRBJ2-5; 14 bases line up with TRBD2. Trimming removed 2 bases from V and 7 bases from J; junction bases left unmatched: 6. Germline CDR1 reads SGHTA; CDR2 reads FQGNSA. The CDR3 is 16 residues long. Written as DNA, the CDR3 is TGTGCCAGCAGCTTAAAGACTAGCGGGGGGGCCGTGACCCAGTACTTC. It is translated as CASSLKTSGGAVTQYF.

Concerning this clonotype: The junction differs from germline at one of its ends, possibly a read error. The chain employs TRBV5-1 and TRBJ2-4; D remains ambiguous. The CDR3 extends over 15 amino acids. Germline assignment: CDR1 SGHRS and CDR2 YFSETQ. The DNA of the CDR3 is TGCGCCAGCAGCTTCGACCCCGCGGCCAAAATCATTCAGTACTTC. It specifies CASSFDPAAKIIQYF.

CDR3: CSARSWGRGRGTDTQYF. The CDR3 bases are TGCAGTGCTAGGTCTTGGGGGAGGGGAAGGGGCACAGATACGCAGTATTTT. The gene calls are TRBV20-1 and TRBJ2-3; 7 bases map to TRBD2. CDR3 length: 17 residues. Germline V CDR1 and CDR2: DFQATT, SNEGSKA (reference sequence). The V segment lost 3 bases and the J segment 1 base; nucleotides outside the gene matches: 13.

Of note for this clonotype: This may come from a read error, since a much larger clone is one base off. This chain uses TRBV7-2 with TRBJ2-2, with 8 positions matching TRBD2. Germline trimming cut 2 bases from V and 6 bases from J; bases unmatched to any gene: 8. CDR1 and CDR2 from the germline V gene are SGHTA and FQGNSA. The CDR3 loop spans 16 amino acids. As DNA, the CDR3 is TGTGCCAGCAGCTTAATGTGCCGGGGGGGCTCCGGGGAGCTGTTTTTT. Translated, it gives CASSLMCRGGSGELFF.

This clonotype turned up a few times. The chain joins TRBV20-1 to TRBJ2-5, with D perhaps TRBD1 (6 bases). V was pared by 1 base and J by 7 bases, with 13 bases between. Germline CDR1 and CDR2: DFQATT and SNEGSKA (reference sequence). The CDR3 spans 13 residues. The CDR3 bases are TGCAGTGCTAGAGGGGGGCTTTCAGGGACCCAGTACTTC. Amino acids: CSARGGLSGTQYF.

V usage is TRBV5-1 and J usage is TRBJ2-3; D unresolved. The CDR3 length is 14 residues. The V gene lost 0 bases and the J gene lost 3 bases, with 8 bases spanning the gap. The germline CDR1 and CDR2 sequences are SGHRS and YFSETQ. The CDR3, as DNA: TGCGCCAGCAGCTTGGCCTTGTTTACAGATACGCAGTATTTT. Its translation is CASSLALFTDTQYF.